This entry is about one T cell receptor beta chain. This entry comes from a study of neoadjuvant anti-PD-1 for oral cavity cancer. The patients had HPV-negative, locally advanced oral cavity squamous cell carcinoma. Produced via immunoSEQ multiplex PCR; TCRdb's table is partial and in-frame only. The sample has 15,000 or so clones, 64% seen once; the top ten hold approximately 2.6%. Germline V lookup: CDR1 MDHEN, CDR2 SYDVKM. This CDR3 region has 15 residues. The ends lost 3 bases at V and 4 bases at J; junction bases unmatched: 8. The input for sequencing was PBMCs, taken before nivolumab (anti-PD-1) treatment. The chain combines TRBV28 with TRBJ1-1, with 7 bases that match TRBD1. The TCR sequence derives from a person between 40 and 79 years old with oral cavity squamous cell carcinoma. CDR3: CASSFGTAFGTEAFF. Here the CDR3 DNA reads TGTGCCAGCAGTTTCGGGACAGCCTTTGGCACTGAAGCTTTCTTT.